This TCR gamma chain originates from a study of Vδ1+ human thymocytes. Points from the study as a whole: Thymic TRG and TRD repertoires appeared highly polyclonal. Unexpected Vdelta2 sequences could cause misinterpretation of bulk repertoire data.

Extracted RNA was reverse transcribed into cDNA. Multiplex PCR used pooled V-gene forward primers and a constant-region reverse primer to amplify CDR3s. TCRdb re-processed the multiplex PCR reads using CATT. The sample holds about 36,000 gamma-chain clones; 20% are singletons and the top ten take around 1.9%. Germline V CDR1 and CDR2: VTNTFY, YDVSTARD (reference sequence). The CDR3 has 16 amino acids. V gave up 3 bases and J gave up 2 bases; unmatched junction bases: 13. As to this clone: The antigen is not known.

The sequenced sample was Vdelta1+ gamma-delta thymocytes from the thymus. Specified subset: FACS-sorted CD3+ TCRalphabeta- TCRVdelta1+ TCRVdelta2- thymocytes. This clonotype was obtained from a girl under three years old who had congenital heart surgery. This chain uses TRGV3 with TRGJ1 or TRGJ2. This CDR3 reads CATWDPTNLHYYKKLF. CDR3 in DNA: TGTGCCACCTGGGACCCGACTAATCTCCATTATTATAAGAAACTCTTT.